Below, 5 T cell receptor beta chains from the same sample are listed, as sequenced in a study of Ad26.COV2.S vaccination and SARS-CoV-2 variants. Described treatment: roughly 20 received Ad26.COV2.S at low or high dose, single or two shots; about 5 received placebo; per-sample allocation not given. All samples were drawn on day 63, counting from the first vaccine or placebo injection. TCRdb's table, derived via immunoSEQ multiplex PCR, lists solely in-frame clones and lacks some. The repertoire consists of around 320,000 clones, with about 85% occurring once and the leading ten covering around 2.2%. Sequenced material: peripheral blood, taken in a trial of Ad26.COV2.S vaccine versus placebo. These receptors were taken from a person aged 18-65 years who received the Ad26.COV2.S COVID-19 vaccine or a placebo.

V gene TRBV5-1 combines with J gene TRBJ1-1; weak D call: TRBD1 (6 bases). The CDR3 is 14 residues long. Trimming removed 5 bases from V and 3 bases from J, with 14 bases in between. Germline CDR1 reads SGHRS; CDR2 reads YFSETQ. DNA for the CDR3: TGCGCCAGCAGTCCGGACAGATTGCACACTGAAGCTTTCTTT. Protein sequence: CASSPDRLHTEAFF.

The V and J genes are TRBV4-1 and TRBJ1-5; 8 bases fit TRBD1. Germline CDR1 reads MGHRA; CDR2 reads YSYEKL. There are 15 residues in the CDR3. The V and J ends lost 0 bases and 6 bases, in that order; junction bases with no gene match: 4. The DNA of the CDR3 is TGCGCCAGCAGCCAAGATGGCAGGGGGCCTCAGCCCCAGCATTTT. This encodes CASSQDGRGPQPQHF.

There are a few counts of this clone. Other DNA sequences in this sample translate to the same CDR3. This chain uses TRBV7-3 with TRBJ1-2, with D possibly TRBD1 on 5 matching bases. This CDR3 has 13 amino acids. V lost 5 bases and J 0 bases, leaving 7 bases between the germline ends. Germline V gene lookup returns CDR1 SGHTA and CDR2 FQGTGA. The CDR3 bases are TGTGCCAGCAGCCCAGGGCCTAACTATGGCTACACCTTC. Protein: CASSPGPNYGYTF.

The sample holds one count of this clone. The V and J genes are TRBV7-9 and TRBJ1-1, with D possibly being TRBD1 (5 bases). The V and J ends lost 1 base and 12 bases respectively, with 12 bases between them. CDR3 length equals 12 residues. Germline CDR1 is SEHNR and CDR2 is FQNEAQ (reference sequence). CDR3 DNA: TGTGCCAGCAGCTTAGGGGCAGGGTTACCTTTCTTT. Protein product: CASSLGAGLPFF.

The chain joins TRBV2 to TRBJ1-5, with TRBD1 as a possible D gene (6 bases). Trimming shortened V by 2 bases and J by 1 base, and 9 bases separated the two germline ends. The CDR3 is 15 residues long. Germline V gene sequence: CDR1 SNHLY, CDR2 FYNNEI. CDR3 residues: CASSETGLSNQPQHF. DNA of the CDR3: TGTGCCAGCAGTGAAACAGGGCTCAGCAATCAGCCCCAGCATTTT.